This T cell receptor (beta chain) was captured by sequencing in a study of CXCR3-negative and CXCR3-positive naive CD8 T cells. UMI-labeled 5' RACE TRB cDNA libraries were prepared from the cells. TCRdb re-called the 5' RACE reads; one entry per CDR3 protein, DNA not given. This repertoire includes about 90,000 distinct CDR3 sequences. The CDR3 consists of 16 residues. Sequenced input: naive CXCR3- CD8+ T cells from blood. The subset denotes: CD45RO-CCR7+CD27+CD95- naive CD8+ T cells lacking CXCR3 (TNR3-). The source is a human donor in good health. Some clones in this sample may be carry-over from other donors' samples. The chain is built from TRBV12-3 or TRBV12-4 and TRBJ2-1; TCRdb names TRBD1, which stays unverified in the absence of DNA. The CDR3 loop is CASSFSPGQGHNEQFF.